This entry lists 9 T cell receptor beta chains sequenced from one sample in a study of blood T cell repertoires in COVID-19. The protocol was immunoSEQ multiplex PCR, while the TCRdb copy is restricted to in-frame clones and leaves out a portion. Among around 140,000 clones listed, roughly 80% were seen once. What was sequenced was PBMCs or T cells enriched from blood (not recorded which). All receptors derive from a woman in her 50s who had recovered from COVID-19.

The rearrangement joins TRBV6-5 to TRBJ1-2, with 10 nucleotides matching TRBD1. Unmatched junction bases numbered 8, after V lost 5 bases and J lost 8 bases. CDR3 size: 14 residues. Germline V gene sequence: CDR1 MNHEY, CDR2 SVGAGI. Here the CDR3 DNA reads TGTGCCAGCAGTAGAAGACAGGGGGCTGAAGGCTACACCTTC. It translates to CASSRRQGAEGYTF.

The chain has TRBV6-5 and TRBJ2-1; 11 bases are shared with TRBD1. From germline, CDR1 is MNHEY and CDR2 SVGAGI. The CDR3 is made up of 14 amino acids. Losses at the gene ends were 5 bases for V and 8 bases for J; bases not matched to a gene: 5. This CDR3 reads CASSPGTGGDEQFF. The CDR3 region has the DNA TGTGCCAGCAGTCCAGGGACAGGGGGAGATGAGCAGTTCTTC.

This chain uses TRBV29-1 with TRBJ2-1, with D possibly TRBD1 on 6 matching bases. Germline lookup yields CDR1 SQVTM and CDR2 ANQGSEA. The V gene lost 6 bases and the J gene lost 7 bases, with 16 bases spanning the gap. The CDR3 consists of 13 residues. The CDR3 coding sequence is TGCAGCGTCGTGGGGGCAGCGTGGAATGAGCAGTTCTTC. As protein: CSVVGAAWNEQFF.

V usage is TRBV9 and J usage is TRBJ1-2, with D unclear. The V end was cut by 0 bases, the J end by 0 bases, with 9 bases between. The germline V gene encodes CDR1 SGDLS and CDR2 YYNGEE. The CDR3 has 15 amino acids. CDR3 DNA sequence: TGTGCCAGCAGCGTAGATCTGGGAGCTAACTATGGCTACACCTTC. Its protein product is CASSVDLGANYGYTF.

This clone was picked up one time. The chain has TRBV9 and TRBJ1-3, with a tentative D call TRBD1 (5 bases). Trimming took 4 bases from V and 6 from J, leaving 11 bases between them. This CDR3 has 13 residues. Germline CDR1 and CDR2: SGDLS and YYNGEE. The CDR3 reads CASSLDIKNTIYF. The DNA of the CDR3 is TGTGCCAGCAGCCTGGACATAAAAAACACCATATATTTT.

The CDR3 loop is CASSPDRGPAEAFF. CDR3 sequence (DNA): TGTGCCAGCAGTCCGGACAGGGGGCCCGCTGAAGCTTTCTTT. The rearrangement uses TRBV28 and TRBJ1-1, with 11 bases lining up with TRBD1. This CDR3 spans 14 amino acids. Per the germline V gene, CDR1 is MDHEN and CDR2 is SYDVKM. With 5 bases clipped from V and 6 bases from J, the junction kept 5 bases outside the gene matches.

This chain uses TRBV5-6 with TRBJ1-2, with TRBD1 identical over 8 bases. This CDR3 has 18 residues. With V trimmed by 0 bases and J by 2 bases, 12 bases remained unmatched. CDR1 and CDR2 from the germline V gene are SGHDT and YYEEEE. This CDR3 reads CASSLVLTGDPKNYGYTF. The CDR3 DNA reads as TGTGCCAGCAGCTTGGTCCTGACAGGGGATCCGAAAAACTATGGCTACACCTTC.

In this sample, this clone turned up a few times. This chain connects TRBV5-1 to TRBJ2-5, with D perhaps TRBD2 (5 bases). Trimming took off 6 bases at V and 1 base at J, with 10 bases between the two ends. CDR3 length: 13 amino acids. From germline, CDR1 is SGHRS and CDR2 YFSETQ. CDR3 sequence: CASKLGSQETQYF. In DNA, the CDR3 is TGCGCCAGCAAGTTGGGGAGCCAAGAGACCCAGTACTTC. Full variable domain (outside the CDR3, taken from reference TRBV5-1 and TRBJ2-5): KAGVTQTPRYLIKTRGQQVTLSCSPISGHRSVSWYQQTPGQGLQFLFEYFSETQRNKGNFPGRFSGRQFSNSRSEMNVSTLELGDSALYLCASKLGSQETQYFGPGTRLLVL.

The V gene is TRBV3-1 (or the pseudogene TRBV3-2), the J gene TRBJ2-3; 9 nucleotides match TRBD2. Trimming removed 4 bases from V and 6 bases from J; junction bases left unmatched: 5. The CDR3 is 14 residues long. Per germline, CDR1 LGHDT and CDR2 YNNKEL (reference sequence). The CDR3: CASSPRLAEDTQYF. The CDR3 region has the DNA TGTGCCAGCAGCCCCCGACTAGCGGAGGATACGCAGTATTTT.